The subject of this entry is one T cell receptor beta chain. Adults between about 18 and 89 years of age took part from about two dozen US areas. Symptom resolution, clearance, or two negative PCRs marked donors in Cohort 3 as recovered. The sample comes from a study of blood T cell repertoires in COVID-19. Across the study: Sources were T cells, B-cell-depleted T cells, or PBMCs; the material itself was cDNA or gDNA.

Profiling relied on immunoSEQ multiplex PCR, and the TCRdb table lists in-frame clones only, not all of them. The sample lists 150,000 to 200,000 clones; over 70% were seen once. V shed 6 bases and J shed 2 bases, with 13 bases lying between them. The CDR3 is made up of 14 amino acids. Germline V CDR1 and CDR2: MNHEY, SVGAGI. Sequenced material: PBMCs or T cells enriched from blood (not recorded which). The chain recombines TRBV6-5 with TRBJ1-1, with D possibly being TRBD1 (6 bases). This sequence originates from a man aged 50-60 years who had recovered from COVID-19. CDR3 sequence (DNA): TGTGCCAGCAGGGATCACAGGGCAAACACTGAAGCTTTCTTT. As protein: CASRDHRANTEAFF.